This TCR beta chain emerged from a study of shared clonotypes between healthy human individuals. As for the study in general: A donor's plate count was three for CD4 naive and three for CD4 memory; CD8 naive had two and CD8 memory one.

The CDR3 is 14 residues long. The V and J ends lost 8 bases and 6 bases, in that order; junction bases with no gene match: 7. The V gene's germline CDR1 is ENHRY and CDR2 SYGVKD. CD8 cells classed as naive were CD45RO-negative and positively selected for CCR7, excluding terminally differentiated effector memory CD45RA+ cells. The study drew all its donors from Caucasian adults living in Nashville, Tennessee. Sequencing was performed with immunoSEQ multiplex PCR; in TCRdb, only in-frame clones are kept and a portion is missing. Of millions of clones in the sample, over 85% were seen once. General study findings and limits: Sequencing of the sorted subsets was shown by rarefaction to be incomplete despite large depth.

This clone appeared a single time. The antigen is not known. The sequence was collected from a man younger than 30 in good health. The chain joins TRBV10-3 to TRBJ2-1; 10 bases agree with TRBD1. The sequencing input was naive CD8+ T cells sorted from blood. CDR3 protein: CAIEDRGQSNEQFF. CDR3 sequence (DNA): TGTGCCATCGAAGACAGGGGGCAGAGCAATGAGCAGTTCTTC.